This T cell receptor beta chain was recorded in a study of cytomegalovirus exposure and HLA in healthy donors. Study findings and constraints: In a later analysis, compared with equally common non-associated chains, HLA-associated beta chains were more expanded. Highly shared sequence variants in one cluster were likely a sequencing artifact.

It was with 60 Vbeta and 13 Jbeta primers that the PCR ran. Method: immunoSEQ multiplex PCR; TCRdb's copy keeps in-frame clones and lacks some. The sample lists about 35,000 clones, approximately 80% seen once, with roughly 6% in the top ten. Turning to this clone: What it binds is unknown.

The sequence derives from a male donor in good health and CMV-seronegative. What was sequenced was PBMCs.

For the CDR3, the DNA is TGTGCCAGCAGTTACTCGATTCATCAGGGGGCCTGGGAAGCTTTCTTT. Its translation: CASSYSIHQGAWEAFF. The chain combines TRBV6-5 with TRBJ1-1, with 8 bases matching TRBD1. Germline CDR1 and CDR2: MNHEY and SVGAGI. This CDR3 comprises 16 residues. The trim removed 0 bases at V and 8 bases at J, leaving 11 bases unmatched.